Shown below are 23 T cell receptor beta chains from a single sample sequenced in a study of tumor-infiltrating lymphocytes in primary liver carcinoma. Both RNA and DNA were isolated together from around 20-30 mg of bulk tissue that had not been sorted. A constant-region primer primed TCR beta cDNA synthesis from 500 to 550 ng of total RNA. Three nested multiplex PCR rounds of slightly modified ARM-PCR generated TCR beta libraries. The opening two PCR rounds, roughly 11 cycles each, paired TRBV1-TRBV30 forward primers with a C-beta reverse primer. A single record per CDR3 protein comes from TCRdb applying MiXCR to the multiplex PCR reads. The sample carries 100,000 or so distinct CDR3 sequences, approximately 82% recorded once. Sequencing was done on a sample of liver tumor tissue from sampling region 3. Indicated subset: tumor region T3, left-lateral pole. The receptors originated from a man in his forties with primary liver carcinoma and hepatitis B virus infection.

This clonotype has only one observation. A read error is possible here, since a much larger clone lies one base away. In DNA, the CDR3 is TGTGCCAGCAGGCCCGACTATCCAAGGAGCTCCTACGAGCAGTACTTC. Translated, it gives CASRPDYPRSSYEQYF. The chain employs TRBV7-9 and TRBJ2-7, with TRBD2 as a possible D gene (5 bases). Germline V gene sequence: CDR1 SEHNR, CDR2 FQNEAQ (reference sequence). The CDR3 runs 16 residues. Between the trimmed V and J ends, which lost 6 bases and 0 bases, there was a span of 18 bases.

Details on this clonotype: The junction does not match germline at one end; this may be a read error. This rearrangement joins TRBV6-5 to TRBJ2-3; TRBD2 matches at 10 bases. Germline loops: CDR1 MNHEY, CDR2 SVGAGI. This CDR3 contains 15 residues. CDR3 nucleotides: TGTGCTAGTAACCCAGAACTAGCGGGAACAGATACGAAGTATTTT. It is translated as CASNPELAGTDTKYF.

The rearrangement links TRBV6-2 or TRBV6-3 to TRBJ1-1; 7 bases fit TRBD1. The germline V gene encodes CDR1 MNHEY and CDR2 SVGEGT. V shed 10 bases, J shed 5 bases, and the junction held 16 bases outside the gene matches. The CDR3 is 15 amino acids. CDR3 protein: CANRLIQGRETEAFF. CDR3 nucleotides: TGTGCCAACAGACTCATACAGGGGAGGGAGACTGAAGCTTTCTTT.

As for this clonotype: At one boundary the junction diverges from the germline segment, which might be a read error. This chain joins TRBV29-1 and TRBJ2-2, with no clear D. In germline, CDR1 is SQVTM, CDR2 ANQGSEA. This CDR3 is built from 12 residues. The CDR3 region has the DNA TGCACCGTTATAGGTAACACCAGGGAGCTGTTTTTT. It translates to CTVIGNTRELFF.

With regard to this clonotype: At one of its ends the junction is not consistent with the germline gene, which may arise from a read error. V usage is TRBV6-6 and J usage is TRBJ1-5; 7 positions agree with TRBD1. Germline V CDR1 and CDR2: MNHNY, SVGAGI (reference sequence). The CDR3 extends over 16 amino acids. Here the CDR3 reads CASSYGDRVSNQPQRF. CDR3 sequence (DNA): TGTGCCAGCAGTTACGGCGACAGGGTTAGCAATCAGCCCCAGCGTTTT.

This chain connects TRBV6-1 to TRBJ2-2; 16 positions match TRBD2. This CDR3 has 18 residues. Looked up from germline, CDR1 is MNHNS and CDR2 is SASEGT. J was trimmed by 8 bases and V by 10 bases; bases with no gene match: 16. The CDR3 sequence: CANREGLAGGLGTGELFF. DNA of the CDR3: TGTGCCAACAGGGAGGGACTAGCGGGAGGGCTCGGCACAGGGGAGCTGTTTTTT.

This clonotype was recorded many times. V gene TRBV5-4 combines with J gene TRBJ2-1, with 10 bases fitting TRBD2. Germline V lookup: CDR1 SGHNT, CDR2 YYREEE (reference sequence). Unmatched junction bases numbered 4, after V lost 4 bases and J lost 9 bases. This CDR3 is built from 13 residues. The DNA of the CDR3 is TGTGCCAGCAGCGAGGGACTAGCGATTGAGCAGTTCTTC. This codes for CASSEGLAIEQFF.

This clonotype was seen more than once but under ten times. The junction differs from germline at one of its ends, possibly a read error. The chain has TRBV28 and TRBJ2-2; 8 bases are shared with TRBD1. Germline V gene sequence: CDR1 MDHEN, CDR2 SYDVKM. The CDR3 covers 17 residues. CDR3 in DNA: TGTGCCAGCAGTTTTCACTCGACAGGGGTTCGCACCGGGGAGCTGTTTTTC. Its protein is CASSFHSTGVRTGELFF. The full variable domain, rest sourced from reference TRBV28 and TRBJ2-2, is DVKVTQSSRYLVKRTGEKVFLECVQDMDHENMFWYRQDPGLGLRLIYFSYDVKMKEKGDIPEGYSVSREKKERFSLILESASTNQTSMYLCASSFHSTGVRTGELFFGEGSRLTVL.

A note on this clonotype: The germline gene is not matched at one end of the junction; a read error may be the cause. DNA of the CDR3: TGTGCCAGCAGACGTACACAACAGGGGCTCTACGACCAGTACTTC. Translated: CASRRTQQGLYDQYF. V and J are TRBV12-3 or TRBV12-4 and TRBJ2-7; 7 bases fit TRBD1. This CDR3 region has 15 residues.

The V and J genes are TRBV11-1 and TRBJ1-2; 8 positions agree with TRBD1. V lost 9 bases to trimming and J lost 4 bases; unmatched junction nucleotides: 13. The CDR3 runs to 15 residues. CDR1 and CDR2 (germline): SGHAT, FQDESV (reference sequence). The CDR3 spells CARSQGQDQSYGYTF. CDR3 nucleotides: TGTGCCAGGAGCCAGGGACAGGATCAGAGCTATGGCTACACCTTC.

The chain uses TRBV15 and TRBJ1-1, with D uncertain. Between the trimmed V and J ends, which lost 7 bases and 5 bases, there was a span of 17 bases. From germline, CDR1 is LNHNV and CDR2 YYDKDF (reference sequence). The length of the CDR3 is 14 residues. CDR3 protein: CATTHRELMTEAFF. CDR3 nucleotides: TGTGCCACCACCCACCGGGAGTTGATGACTGAAGCTTTCTTT.

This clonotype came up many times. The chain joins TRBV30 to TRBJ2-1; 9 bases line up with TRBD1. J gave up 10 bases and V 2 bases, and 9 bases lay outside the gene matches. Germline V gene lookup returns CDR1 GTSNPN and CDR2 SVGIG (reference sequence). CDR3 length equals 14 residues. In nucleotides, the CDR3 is TGTGCCTGGAGTTTACAGGGGGCCTTTTCGGAGCAGTTCTTC. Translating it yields CAWSLQGAFSEQFF.

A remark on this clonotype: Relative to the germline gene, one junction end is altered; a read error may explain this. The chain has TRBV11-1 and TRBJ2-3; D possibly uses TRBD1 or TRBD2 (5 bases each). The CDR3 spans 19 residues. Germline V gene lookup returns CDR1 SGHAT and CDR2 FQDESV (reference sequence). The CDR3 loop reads CASSSGGSSVGAPTDTQYF. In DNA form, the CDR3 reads TGTGCCAGCAGCTCTGGGGGAAGCTCTGTTGGTGCCCCCACAGATACGCAATATTTT.

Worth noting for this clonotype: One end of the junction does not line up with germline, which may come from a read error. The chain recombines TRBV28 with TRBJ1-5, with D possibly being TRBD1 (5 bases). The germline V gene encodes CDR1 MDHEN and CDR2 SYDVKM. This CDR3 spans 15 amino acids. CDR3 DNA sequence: TGTGCCAGCAGGGTGGGACTAAGTAGCCATCAGTCTCAGCAATTT. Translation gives CASRVGLSSHQSQQF.

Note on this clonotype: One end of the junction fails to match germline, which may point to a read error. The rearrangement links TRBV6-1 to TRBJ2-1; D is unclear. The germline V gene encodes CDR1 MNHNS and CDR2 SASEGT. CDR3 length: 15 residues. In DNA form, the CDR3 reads TGTGGCAGCAACCGAGGCGTGGTCGCCCACAATGACCAGTTCTTC. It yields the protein CGSNRGVVAHNDQFF.

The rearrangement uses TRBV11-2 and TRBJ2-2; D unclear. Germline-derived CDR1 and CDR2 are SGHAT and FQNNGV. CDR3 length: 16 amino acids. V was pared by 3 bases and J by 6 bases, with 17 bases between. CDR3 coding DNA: TGTGCCAGCAGCTTGCAGGAGTTTTTAGGTGCCGGGGAGCTGTTTTTT. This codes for CASSLQEFLGAGELFF.

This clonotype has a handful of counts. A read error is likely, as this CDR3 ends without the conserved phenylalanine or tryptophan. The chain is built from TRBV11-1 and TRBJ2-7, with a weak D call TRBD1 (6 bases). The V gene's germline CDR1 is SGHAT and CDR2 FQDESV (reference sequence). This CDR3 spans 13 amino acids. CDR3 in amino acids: CASRGKRSCEQYL. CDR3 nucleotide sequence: TGTGCCAGTAGGGGGAAGCGATCCTGCGAGCAGTACCTC.

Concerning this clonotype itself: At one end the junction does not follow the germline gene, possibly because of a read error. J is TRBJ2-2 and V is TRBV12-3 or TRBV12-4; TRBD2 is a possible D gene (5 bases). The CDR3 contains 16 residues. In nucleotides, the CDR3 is TGTGCCAGCAGTGGCCGCTTAGCAGGATATACCGGGGAGCTGTTTTTC. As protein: CASSGRLAGYTGELFF.

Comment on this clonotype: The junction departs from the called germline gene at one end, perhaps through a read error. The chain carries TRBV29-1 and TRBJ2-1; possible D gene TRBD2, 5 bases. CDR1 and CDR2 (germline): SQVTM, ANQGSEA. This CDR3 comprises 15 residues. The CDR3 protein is CSVDLSRASTNGQLF. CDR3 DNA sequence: TGTAGCGTTGATCTTTCTAGGGCCAGTACCAATGGGCAGTTATTC.

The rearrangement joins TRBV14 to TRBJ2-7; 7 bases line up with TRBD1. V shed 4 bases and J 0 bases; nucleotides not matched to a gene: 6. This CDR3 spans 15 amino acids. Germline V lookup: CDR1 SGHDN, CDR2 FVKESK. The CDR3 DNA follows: TGTGCCAGCAGCCGACTGGGACAGTGCTCCTACGAGCAGTACTTC. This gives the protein CASSRLGQCSYEQYF.

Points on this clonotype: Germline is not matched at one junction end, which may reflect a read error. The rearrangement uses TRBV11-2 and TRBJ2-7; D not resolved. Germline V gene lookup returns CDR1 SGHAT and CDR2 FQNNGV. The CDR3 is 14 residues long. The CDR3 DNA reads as TGTGTCAGCAGCTTAGATCCTGGCCCCTACGAGCGGTACTTC. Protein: CVSSLDPGPYERYF.

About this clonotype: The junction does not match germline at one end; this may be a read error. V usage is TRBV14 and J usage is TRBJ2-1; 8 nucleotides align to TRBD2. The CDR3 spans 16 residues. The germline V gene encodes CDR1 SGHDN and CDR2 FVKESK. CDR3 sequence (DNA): TGTGCCAGCAGTACCATAGCGGGATGGGTAAACAATAAGCAGTTCTTC. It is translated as CASSTIAGWVNNKQFF.

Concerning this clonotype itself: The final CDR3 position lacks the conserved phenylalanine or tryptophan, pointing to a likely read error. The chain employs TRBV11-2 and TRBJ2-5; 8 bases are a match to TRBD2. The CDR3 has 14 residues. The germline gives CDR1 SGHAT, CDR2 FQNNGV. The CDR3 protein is CANSISGGQETQYL. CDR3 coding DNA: TGTGCCAACAGCATCAGCGGGGGACAAGAGACCCAGTACTTA.